One and the same sample provided the 13 T cell receptor beta chains below, sequenced in a study of blood T cell repertoires in COVID-19. The protocol was immunoSEQ multiplex PCR, while the TCRdb copy is restricted to in-frame clones and leaves out a portion. This table has about 200,000 clones, over 70% appearing once. Sequenced material: peripheral blood. These receptors originate from a woman over 75 with acute or convalescent COVID-19.

In its sample, this clone was seen a few times. The gene calls are TRBV11-2 and TRBJ2-7; tentatively, D is TRBD1 (7 bases). This CDR3 is built from 14 residues. V lost 1 base and J lost 10, with 17 bases in between. Germline V lookup: CDR1 SGHAT, CDR2 FQNNGV. The CDR3, as DNA: TGTGCCAGCAGCTTAGGGCTCAGGGGGGATCCACAGTACTTC. The encoded protein is CASSLGLRGDPQYF.

This clone occurred a few times. The V call is TRBV3-1 (or the pseudogene TRBV3-2), the J call TRBJ1-4; 7 bases align to TRBD1. V gave up 0 bases and J gave up 10 bases; unmatched junction bases: 11. The germline V gene has CDR1 LGHDT and CDR2 YNNKEL (reference sequence). CDR3 length: 16 residues. The CDR3, as DNA: TGTGCCAGCAGCCAAGATATAGGGGGCGTTGGCCGAAAACTGTTTTTT. This translates into CASSQDIGGVGRKLFF.

This clone was counted a single time. The chain recombines TRBV5-1 with TRBJ2-7; D may be TRBD2 (5 bases). Trimming took off 2 bases at V and 2 bases at J, with 8 bases between the two ends. The CDR3 sequence is 13 residues long. In germline, CDR1 is SGHRS, CDR2 YFSETQ. The DNA of the CDR3 is TGCGCCAGCAGCTTAGCGGTTACCTACGAGCAGTACTTC. Encoded protein: CASSLAVTYEQYF. Drawing the rest from reference TRBV5-1 and TRBJ2-7, the complete variable domain is KAGVTQTPRYLIKTRGQQVTLSCSPISGHRSVSWYQQTPGQGLQFLFEYFSETQRNKGNFPGRFSGRQFSNSRSEMNVSTLELGDSALYLCASSLAVTYEQYFGPGTRLTVT.

V usage is TRBV21-1 and J usage is TRBJ2-1; the D call TRBD2 from the table was never checked on the DNA. TRBV21-1 is a listed pseudogene. This CDR3 spans 17 amino acids. The CDR3 reads CASSNTTLRADHGEQFF. CDR3 bases: TGTGCCAGCAGCAACACGACATTGCGGGCCGACCACGGGGAGCAGTTCTTC.

The genes are TRBV5-6 and TRBJ1-6; TRBD1 is a possible D gene (6 bases). CDR1 is SGHDT and CDR2 is YYEEEE in the germline V gene. The CDR3 sequence is 16 residues long. Trimming took off 4 bases at V and 6 bases at J, with 17 bases between the two ends. The CDR3 here is CASSARGLGGNSPLHF. The CDR3 region has the DNA TGTGCCAGCAGCGCCAGGGGTCTTGGGGGTAATTCACCCCTCCACTTT.

This chain uses TRBV5-1 with TRBJ2-3; a weak D match, TRBD1 (6 bases). CDR1 and CDR2 from the germline V gene are SGHRS and YFSETQ. This CDR3 has 16 residues. V lost 5 bases and J lost 0, with 16 bases in between. The CDR3 sequence is CASSLDGTTSTDTQYF. CDR3 bases: TGCGCCAGCAGTCTTGACGGGACAACTAGCACAGATACGCAGTATTTT.

The rearrangement joins TRBV29-1 to TRBJ2-5, with a possible D match to TRBD2 (5 bases). This CDR3 spans 13 amino acids. Trimming took off 7 bases at V and 2 bases at J, with 14 bases between the two ends. Germline V gives CDR1 SQVTM, CDR2 ANQGSEA. The CDR3 reads CSAPGNSQETQYF. CDR3 sequence (DNA): TGCAGCGCCCCCGGGAACTCGCAAGAGACCCAGTACTTC.

The chain is built from TRBV5-8 and TRBJ2-1; D might be TRBD2 (5 bases). V lost 1 base and J lost 3, with 5 bases in between. The CDR3 extends over 13 amino acids. CDR1 and CDR2 from the germline V gene are SGHTS and YDEGEE. The CDR3 here is CASSLTSYNEQFF. CDR3 nucleotides: TGTGCCAGCAGCTTGACTAGCTACAATGAGCAGTTCTTC.

The chain couples TRBV2 to TRBJ2-3, with 8 bases fitting TRBD2. This CDR3 has 16 amino acids. V gave up 3 bases and J gave up 5 bases; unmatched junction bases: 10. Germline V CDR1 and CDR2: SNHLY, FYNNEI. The CDR3 coding sequence is TGTGCCAGCAGTGATCGACCAGCGGGGGCCCGAGATACGCAGTATTTT. Residues: CASSDRPAGARDTQYF.

The V and J genes are TRBV7-9 and TRBJ2-7; 8 nucleotides line up with TRBD2. This CDR3 region has 14 residues. The germline gives CDR1 SEHNR, CDR2 FQNEAQ (reference sequence). The J segment lost 6 bases and the V segment lost 5 bases, leaving 9 bases of the junction unmatched. The CDR3 coding sequence is TGTGCCAGCAGCCCGAGCGGGGGAAGGGGCGAGCAGTACTTC. Its translation: CASSPSGGRGEQYF.

The chain uses TRBV6-6 and TRBJ1-3; the match to TRBD1 covers 9 bases. The CDR3 extends over 13 amino acids. The junction had 7 bases not matched to a gene; V was cut back by 10 bases and J by 6 bases. CDR1 and CDR2 from the germline V gene are MNHNY and SVGAGI (reference sequence). The CDR3 protein is CAINTGGQNTIYF. CDR3 sequence (DNA): TGTGCCATCAACACAGGGGGCCAAAACACCATATATTTT.

V is TRBV10-3 and J is TRBJ2-1, with 12 bases that match TRBD2. The CDR3 is 17 residues long. Germline V gene sequence: CDR1 ENHRY, CDR2 SYGVKD. Trimming removed 4 bases from V and 9 bases from J; junction bases left unmatched: 13. The CDR3 reads CAISGLTSGRPSGEQFF. The DNA for the CDR3 is TGTGCCATCAGTGGCCTAACTAGCGGGAGGCCCAGTGGTGAGCAGTTCTTC.

V and J are TRBV5-4 and TRBJ2-5; 13 bases fit TRBD2. Germline V lookup: CDR1 SGHNT, CDR2 YYREEE (reference sequence). Unmatched junction bases numbered 11, after V lost 4 bases and J lost 5 bases. The CDR3 extends over 17 amino acids. CDR3 loop: CASSATSGRFPGETQYF. In DNA, the CDR3 is TGTGCCAGCAGCGCGACTAGCGGGAGGTTTCCCGGGGAGACCCAGTACTTC. The full variable domain, with the rest looked up from reference TRBV5-4 and TRBJ2-5, is ETGVTQSPTHLIKTRGQQVTLRCSSQSGHNTVSWYQQALGQGPQFIFQYYREEENGRGNFPPRFSGLQFPNYSSELNVNALELDDSALYLCASSATSGRFPGETQYFGPGTRLLVL.